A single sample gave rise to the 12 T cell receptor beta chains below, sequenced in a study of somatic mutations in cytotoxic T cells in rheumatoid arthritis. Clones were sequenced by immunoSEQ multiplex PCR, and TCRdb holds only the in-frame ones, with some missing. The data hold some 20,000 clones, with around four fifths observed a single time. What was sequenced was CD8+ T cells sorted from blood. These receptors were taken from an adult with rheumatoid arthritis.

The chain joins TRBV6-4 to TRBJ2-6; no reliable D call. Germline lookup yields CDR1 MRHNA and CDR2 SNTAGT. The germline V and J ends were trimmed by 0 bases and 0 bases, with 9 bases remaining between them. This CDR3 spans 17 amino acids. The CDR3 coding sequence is TGTGCCAGCAGTGACTCAGGACGGAGCTCTGGGGCCAACGTCCTGACTTTC. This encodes CASSDSGRSSGANVLTF.

For the CDR3, the DNA is TGTGCCAGCAGCTCTCAGCCCGGTGGCTACACCTTC. Amino acids: CASSSQPGGYTF. The chain couples TRBV5-6 to TRBJ1-2, with unresolved D. CDR1 is SGHDT and CDR2 is YYEEEE in the germline V gene. The CDR3 is made up of 12 amino acids. V lost 3 bases and J lost 7, with 10 bases in between.

The CDR3 loop is CASSVRLGDLYNEQFF. The CDR3, as DNA: TGTGCCAGCAGCGTACGCTTGGGGGACTTATACAATGAGCAGTTCTTC. The chain has TRBV9 and TRBJ2-1, with D possibly TRBD2 on 6 matching bases. The CDR3 is 16 amino acids. Germline CDR1 and CDR2: SGDLS and YYNGEE. The ends were cut back, 1 base at V and 4 bases at J, with 15 bases in the middle.

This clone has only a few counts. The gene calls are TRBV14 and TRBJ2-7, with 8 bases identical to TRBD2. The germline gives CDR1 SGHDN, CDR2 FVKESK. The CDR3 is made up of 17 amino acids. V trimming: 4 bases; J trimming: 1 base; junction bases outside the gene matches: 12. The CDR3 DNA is TGTGCCAGCAGCCCCCGGGGTAGCGGGGTGTTTTCCTACGAGCAGTACTTC. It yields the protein CASSPRGSGVFSYEQYF.

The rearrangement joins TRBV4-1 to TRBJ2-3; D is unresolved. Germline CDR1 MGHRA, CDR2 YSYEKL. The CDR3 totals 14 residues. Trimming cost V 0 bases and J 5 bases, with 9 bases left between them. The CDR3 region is CASSQEISGDTQYF. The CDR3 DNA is TGCGCCAGCAGCCAAGAGATATCCGGAGATACGCAGTATTTT.

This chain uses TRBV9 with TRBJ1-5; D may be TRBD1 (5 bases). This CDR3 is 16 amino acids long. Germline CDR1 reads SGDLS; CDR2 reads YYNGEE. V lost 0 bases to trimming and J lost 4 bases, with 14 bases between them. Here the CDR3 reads CASSVAGGVGNQPQHF. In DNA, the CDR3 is TGTGCCAGCAGCGTAGCTGGAGGGGTTGGTAATCAGCCCCAGCATTTT.

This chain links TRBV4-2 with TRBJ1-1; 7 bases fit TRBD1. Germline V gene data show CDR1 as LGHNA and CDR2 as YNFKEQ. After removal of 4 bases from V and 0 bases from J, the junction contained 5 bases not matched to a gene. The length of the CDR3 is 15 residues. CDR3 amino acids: CASSPPGQMNTEAFF. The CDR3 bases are TGTGCCAGCAGCCCTCCGGGACAGATGAACACTGAAGCTTTCTTT.

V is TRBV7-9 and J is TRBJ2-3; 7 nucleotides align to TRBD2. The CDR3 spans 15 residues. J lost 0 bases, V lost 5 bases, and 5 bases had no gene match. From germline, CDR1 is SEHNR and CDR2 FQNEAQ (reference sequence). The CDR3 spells CASSLSGESTDTQYF. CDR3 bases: TGTGCCAGCAGCCTAAGCGGGGAGAGCACAGATACGCAGTATTTT. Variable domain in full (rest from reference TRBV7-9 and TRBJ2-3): DTGVSQNPRHKITKRGQNVTFRCDPISEHNRLYWYRQTLGQGPEFLTYFQNEAQLEKSRLLSDRFSAERPKGSFSTLEIQRTEQGDSAMYLCASSLSGESTDTQYFGPGTRLTVL.

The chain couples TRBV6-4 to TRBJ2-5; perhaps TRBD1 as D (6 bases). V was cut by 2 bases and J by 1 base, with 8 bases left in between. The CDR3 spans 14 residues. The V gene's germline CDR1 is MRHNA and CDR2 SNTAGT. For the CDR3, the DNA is TGTGCCAGCAGTGACCGGGACACCCAAGAGACCCAGTACTTC. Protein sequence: CASSDRDTQETQYF.

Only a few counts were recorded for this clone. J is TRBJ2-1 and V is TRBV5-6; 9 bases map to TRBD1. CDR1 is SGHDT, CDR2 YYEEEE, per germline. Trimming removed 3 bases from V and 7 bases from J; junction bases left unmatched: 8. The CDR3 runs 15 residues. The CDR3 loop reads CASSWVGTGRNEQFF. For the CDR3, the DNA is TGTGCCAGCAGCTGGGTCGGGACAGGGAGGAATGAGCAGTTCTTC.

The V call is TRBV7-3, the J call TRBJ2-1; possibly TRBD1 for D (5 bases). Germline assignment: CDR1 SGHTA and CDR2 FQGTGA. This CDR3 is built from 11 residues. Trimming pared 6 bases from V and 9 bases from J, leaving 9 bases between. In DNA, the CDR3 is TGTGCCAGCAGAGGGGTGGGTGAGCAGTTCTTC. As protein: CASRGVGEQFF.

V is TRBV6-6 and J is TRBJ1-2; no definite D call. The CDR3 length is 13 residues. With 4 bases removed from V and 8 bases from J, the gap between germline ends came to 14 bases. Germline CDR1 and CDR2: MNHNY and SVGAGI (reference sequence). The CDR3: CASSSKGRRGYTF. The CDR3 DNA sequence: TGTGCCAGCAGTTCAAAAGGACGGAGAGGCTACACCTTC.